This TCR beta chain was profiled in a study of beta chain features in type 1 diabetes. Study-wide results and caveats: Moderate but significant shortening of TCRB CDR3s was recorded in all four CD4+ subsets from Type 1 diabetes patients. Comparison showed that naive, central memory and Treg TCRB repertoires appeared more similar among patients than among healthy donors.

With regard to this clone: Its antigen is undetermined.

As every portion of the isolated RNA was reverse transcribed, the sequencing read expressed TCRB transcripts. Assay: immunoSEQ multiplex PCR; the TCRdb copy retains only in-frame clones and omits some. The sample consists of about 320,000 clones, 14% of them appearing once. The CDR3 sequence is 14 residues long. Trimming at V came to 0 bases and at J to 11 bases, leaving 6 bases not matched to a gene. The germline CDR1 and CDR2 sequences are SGHNT and YENEEA. The J gene is TRBJ1-4, the V gene TRBV11-3; 7 positions agree with TRBD1. The clonotype was recovered from a man aged 25-45 years in good health. The specimen sequenced was central memory CD4+ T cells from blood. As DNA, the CDR3 is TGTGCCAGCAGCTTAGAAACAGGGGTGGGGAAACTGTTTTTT. Protein sequence: CASSLETGVGKLFF.